The 9 T cell receptor beta chains below come from one sample, sequenced in a study of blood T cell repertoires in COVID-19. Using immunoSEQ multiplex PCR, the repertoire was profiled, and TCRdb retains in-frame clones only, with some absent. The sample records about 500,000 clones, approximately 86% being singletons. Sequencing input: PBMCs or T cells enriched from blood (not recorded which). The receptors shown here come from a woman aged 18-30 years who had recovered from COVID-19.

This chain connects TRBV11-2 to TRBJ2-1; 7 nucleotides match TRBD1. CDR1 and CDR2 (germline): SGHAT, FQNNGV. V dropped 5 bases and J dropped 7; count of bases not matched to a gene: 2. The CDR3 length is 12 residues. CDR3 in amino acids: CASSPTGNEQFF. In DNA, the CDR3 is TGTGCCAGCAGCCCGACAGGGAATGAGCAGTTCTTC. Full variable domain (missing parts from reference TRBV11-2 and TRBJ2-1): EAGVAQSPRYKIIEKRQSVAFWCNPISGHATLYWYQQILGQGPKLLIQFQNNGVVDDSQLPKDRFSAERLKGVDSTLKIQPAKLEDSAVYLCASSPTGNEQFFGPGTRLTVL.

V gene TRBV7-8 combines with J gene TRBJ2-1; possibly TRBD2 for D (6 bases). There are 13 residues in the CDR3. Trimming pared 5 bases from V and 10 bases from J, leaving 15 bases between. Germline V gene lookup returns CDR1 SGHVS and CDR2 FQNEAQ. The CDR3 DNA reads TGTGCCAGCAGCCCGCGGGGCAGGGTCGAGCAGTTCTTC. This gives the protein CASSPRGRVEQFF.

The rearrangement uses TRBV5-4 and TRBJ2-5, with 10 bases aligning to TRBD2. Germline CDR1 and CDR2: SGHNT and YYREEE (reference sequence). J lost 0 bases, V lost 4 bases, and 12 bases had no gene match. The CDR3 is 18 amino acids. The CDR3: CASSPYRLAGEYQETQYF. CDR3 nucleotides: TGTGCCAGCAGCCCCTACAGGCTAGCGGGGGAGTACCAAGAGACCCAGTACTTC. The whole variable domain, filled in from reference TRBV5-4 and TRBJ2-5, reads ETGVTQSPTHLIKTRGQQVTLRCSSQSGHNTVSWYQQALGQGPQFIFQYYREEENGRGNFPPRFSGLQFPNYSSELNVNALELDDSALYLCASSPYRLAGEYQETQYFGPGTRLLVL.

This sequence joins TRBV3-1 (or the pseudogene TRBV3-2) and TRBJ1-1, with TRBD1 identical over 10 bases. CDR3 length equals 17 residues. Germline-derived CDR1 and CDR2 are LGHDT and YNNKEL (reference sequence). V was pared by 5 bases and J by 2 bases, with 11 bases of the junction left unmatched. DNA for the CDR3: TGTGCCAGCAGCGACAGGGGGCGCGGGATCGCTAACACTGAAGCTTTCTTT. Translation: CASSDRGRGIANTEAFF.

The chain joins TRBV11-2 to TRBJ1-6; 10 bases match TRBD1. The CDR3 spans 19 residues. Germline values: CDR1 SGHAT, CDR2 FQNNGV. V lost 5 bases and J lost 10; bases outside the gene matches: 20. This CDR3 reads CASSHGRPTGGASDSPLHF. The CDR3 DNA is TGTGCCAGCAGCCACGGGCGCCCGACAGGGGGCGCGTCGGACTCACCCCTCCACTTT.

In regard to this clone: A much more abundant neighbour one base away suggests this may be a read error. The V and J genes are TRBV6-5 and TRBJ2-3, with D uncertain. Trimming took 8 bases from V and 2 from J, leaving 5 bases between them. CDR1 and CDR2 from the germline V gene are MNHEY and SVGAGI. This CDR3 contains 11 residues. Written as DNA, the CDR3 is TGTGCCAGCTCTATCACAGATACGCAGTATTTT. Protein sequence: CASSITDTQYF.

This clone was observed a handful of times. The gene calls are TRBV6-5 and TRBJ1-6; D perhaps matches TRBD1 (5 bases). CDR3 length: 15 amino acids. CDR1 is MNHEY and CDR2 is SVGAGI in the germline V gene. With 7 bases removed from V and 9 bases from J, the gap between germline ends came to 19 bases. CDR3 residues: CASIPTGGTGSPLHF. The DNA for the CDR3 is TGTGCCAGCATCCCCACTGGGGGGACGGGTTCACCCCTCCACTTT.

This chain uses TRBV5-1 with TRBJ1-3; TRBD1 agrees at 7 bases. CDR1 and CDR2 (germline): SGHRS, YFSETQ. V shed 4 bases, J shed 2 bases, and the junction held 9 bases outside the gene matches. The CDR3 extends over 16 amino acids. DNA for the CDR3: TGCGCCAGCAGCGTCCTCGGAGGGGGCCCTGGAAACACCATATATTTT. This gives the protein CASSVLGGGPGNTIYF.

V usage is TRBV4-1 and J usage is TRBJ2-1, with D perhaps matching TRBD1 (5 bases). This CDR3 contains 15 residues. Germline V gene sequence: CDR1 MGHRA, CDR2 YSYEKL. The V end was cut by 3 bases, the J end by 5 bases, with 14 bases between. CDR3 amino acids: CASSQYGAIDNEQFF. CDR3 coding DNA: TGCGCCAGCAGCCAGTATGGGGCCATCGACAATGAGCAGTTCTTC.